The clone carrying this T cell receptor (beta chain) occurred many times. Its target is unknown. This sample is part of a study of breast tumors, draining lymph nodes, adjacent tissues. TCRdb ran MiXCR on the multiplex PCR reads and lists one entry per CDR3 protein. This repertoire shows approximately 280,000 distinct CDR3 sequences, around 31% found once; its top ten account for 1.1%. Overall study findings and caveats: Luminal-like breast cancer showed significantly greater tumor-nontumor repertoire similarity than basal-like breast cancer did. Tumor TCR diversity was below lymph nodes but above nontumor tissue.

Axillary draining lymph nodes of breast cancer patients supplied the node samples. The sequencing input was axillary lymph node tissue. This clonotype was sampled from a female donor with breast cancer. Some clones in this sample may be carry-over from other donors' samples.

CDR3 sequence (DNA): TGTGCCAGCAGCGACCTCCGGACAGGGGGGAATGAGCAGTTCTTC. Protein sequence: CASSDLRTGGNEQFF. The rearrangement joins TRBV9 to TRBJ2-1; 10 bases fit TRBD1. The CDR3 is 15 residues long. Trimming took 3 bases from V and 7 from J; bases not matched to a gene: 7. Per germline, CDR1 SGDLS and CDR2 YYNGEE.